This entry concerns a single TCR beta chain. This clone has a single count. Its target antigen remains unknown. No much larger clone exists at a distance of one base, and base qualities are not known. This entry is derived from a study of T cell changes during pregnancy in multiple sclerosis (dated by TCRdb to between 2018 and 2021). About the study as a whole: In women with multiple sclerosis, the researchers looked at how the T cell repertoire shifted as pregnancy progressed.

V and J are trimmed by 0 bases and 1 base, and the gene matches miss 4 bases of the junction. The germline V gene (reference sequence) sets CDR1 to GTSNPN and CDR2 to SVGIG. The cysteine opens and the phenylalanine closes a CDR3 of 15 amino acids. CDR3 DNA is the only sequence kept; it has 45 bases, read in frame from the first base. Library method: the immunoSEQ multiplex PCR assay. TCRdb stores this immuneACCESS table with in-frame sequences only. Part of the clones is absent; in the studies checked, under half of the shortfall reflects unresolved V genes, and no reason is known for the rest. For this sample there are tens of thousands of clones; approximately 92% appear just once. Jointly, the top ten make up roughly 2% of the sample.

Sequencing used peripheral blood, obtained in the third trimester of pregnancy. The receptor was isolated from a female donor in good health, enrolled as a control in a pregnancy study. Here the chain combines TRBV30 and TRBJ1-1, with 8 bases in between that match TRBD1. In nucleotides, the sequence is TGTGCCTGGAGTGTGGACAGGGTACGGAACACTGAAGCTTTCTTT. Translated, this is CAWSVDRVRNTEAFF.